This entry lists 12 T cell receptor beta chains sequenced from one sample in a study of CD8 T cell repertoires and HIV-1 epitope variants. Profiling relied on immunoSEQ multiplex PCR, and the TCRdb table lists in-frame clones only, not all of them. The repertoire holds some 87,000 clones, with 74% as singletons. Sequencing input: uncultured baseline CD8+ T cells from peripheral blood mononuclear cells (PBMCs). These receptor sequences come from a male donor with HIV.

The CDR3 protein is CASSLQAGGMNEQFF. CDR3 nucleotide sequence: TGTGCCAGCAGCTTGCAAGCGGGGGGGATGAATGAGCAGTTCTTC. The chain recombines TRBV5-8 with TRBJ2-1, with 10 bases matching TRBD2. Germline-derived CDR1 and CDR2 are SGHTS and YDEGEE. V lost 1 base, J lost 7 bases, and 5 bases stayed unmatched. This CDR3 comprises 15 residues.

Here the CDR3 DNA reads TGCGCCAGCAGCTTGGACAGGGGTGTGGGAACTGAAGCTTTCTTT. Encoded protein: CASSLDRGVGTEAFF. The V and J genes are TRBV5-1 and TRBJ1-1; 7 nucleotides agree with TRBD1. With V trimmed by 0 bases and J by 5 bases, 7 bases remained unmatched. The CDR3 loop spans 15 amino acids. From germline, CDR1 is SGHRS and CDR2 YFSETQ.

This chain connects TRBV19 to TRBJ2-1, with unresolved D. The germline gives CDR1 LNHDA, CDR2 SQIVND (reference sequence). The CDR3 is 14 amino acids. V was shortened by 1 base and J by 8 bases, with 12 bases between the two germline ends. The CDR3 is CASSIGRPLDEQFF. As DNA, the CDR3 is TGTGCCAGTAGTATAGGTCGACCTCTCGATGAGCAGTTCTTC.

The CDR3: CASILRDLGEQYF. In DNA, the CDR3 is TGTGCCAGCATCTTGCGGGACTTGGGTGAGCAGTACTTC. The V gene is TRBV27, the J gene TRBJ2-7, with a weak D call TRBD2 (6 bases). Germline values: CDR1 MNHEY, CDR2 SMNVEV (reference sequence). V was shortened by 7 bases and J by 7 bases, with 17 bases between the two germline ends. The CDR3 covers 13 residues.

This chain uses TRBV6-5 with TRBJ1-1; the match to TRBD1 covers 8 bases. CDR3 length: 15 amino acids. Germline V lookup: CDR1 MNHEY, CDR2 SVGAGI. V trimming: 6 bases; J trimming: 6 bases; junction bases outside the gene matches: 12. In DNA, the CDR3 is TGTGCCAGCAGCCTCGGACAGGGCTATCGCGCTGAAGCTTTCTTT. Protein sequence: CASSLGQGYRAEAFF.

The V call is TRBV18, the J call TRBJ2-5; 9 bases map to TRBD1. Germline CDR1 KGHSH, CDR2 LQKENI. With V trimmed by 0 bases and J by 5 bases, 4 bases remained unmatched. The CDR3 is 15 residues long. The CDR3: CASSPPGTGTETQYF. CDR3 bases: TGTGCCAGCTCACCACCGGGGACAGGGACTGAGACCCAGTACTTC.

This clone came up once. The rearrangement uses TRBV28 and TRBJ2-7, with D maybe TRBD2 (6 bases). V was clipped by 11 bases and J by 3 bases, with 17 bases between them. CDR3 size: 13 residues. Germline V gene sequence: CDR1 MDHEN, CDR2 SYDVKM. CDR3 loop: CAVGGALDYEQYF. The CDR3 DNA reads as TGTGCCGTCGGGGGAGCGTTAGACTACGAGCAGTACTTC. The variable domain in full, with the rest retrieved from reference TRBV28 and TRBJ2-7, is DVKVTQSSRYLVKRTGEKVFLECVQDMDHENMFWYRQDPGLGLRLIYFSYDVKMKEKGDIPEGYSVSREKKERFSLILESASTNQTSMYLCAVGGALDYEQYFGPGTRLTVT.

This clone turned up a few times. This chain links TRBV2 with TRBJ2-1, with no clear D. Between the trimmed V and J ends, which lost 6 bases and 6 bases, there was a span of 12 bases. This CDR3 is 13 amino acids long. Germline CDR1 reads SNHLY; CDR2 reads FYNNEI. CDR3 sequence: CASSDLRSNEQFF. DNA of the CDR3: TGTGCCAGCAGCGACTTAAGGAGCAATGAGCAGTTCTTC.

CDR3 sequence: CASSFGGGSTPYEQYF. The CDR3 DNA sequence: TGCGCCAGCAGCTTTGGCGGCGGGAGTACCCCCTACGAGCAGTACTTC. V and J are TRBV5-1 and TRBJ2-7, with 7 bases that match TRBD2. Germline CDR1 reads SGHRS; CDR2 reads YFSETQ. Germline trimming cut 2 bases from V and 2 bases from J; bases unmatched to any gene: 10. The CDR3 loop spans 16 amino acids.

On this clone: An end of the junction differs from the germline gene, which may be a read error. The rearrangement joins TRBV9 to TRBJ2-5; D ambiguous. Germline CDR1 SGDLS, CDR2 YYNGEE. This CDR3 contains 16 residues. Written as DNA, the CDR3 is TGTGCCAGCAGCGCATTCGATTATCCGCCGAAAGAGTCCCAGTACTTC. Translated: CASSAFDYPPKESQYF.

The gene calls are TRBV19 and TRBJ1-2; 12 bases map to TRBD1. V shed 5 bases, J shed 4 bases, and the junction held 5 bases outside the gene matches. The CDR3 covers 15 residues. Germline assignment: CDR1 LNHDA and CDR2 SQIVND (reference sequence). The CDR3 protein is CASSAGQGAGYGYTF. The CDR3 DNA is TGTGCCAGTAGTGCGGGACAGGGGGCCGGCTATGGCTACACCTTC.

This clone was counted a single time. The CDR3 DNA sequence: TGTGCCAGCAGCTTACCCCCTGATATTGGGCTGGAGTTCTTC. It codes for CASSLPPDIGLEFF. The chain carries TRBV7-9 and TRBJ2-1, with unresolved D. CDR1 SEHNR and CDR2 FQNEAQ come from the germline V gene (reference sequence). With 2 bases removed from V and 14 bases from J, the gap between germline ends came to 19 bases. The CDR3 contains 14 residues.